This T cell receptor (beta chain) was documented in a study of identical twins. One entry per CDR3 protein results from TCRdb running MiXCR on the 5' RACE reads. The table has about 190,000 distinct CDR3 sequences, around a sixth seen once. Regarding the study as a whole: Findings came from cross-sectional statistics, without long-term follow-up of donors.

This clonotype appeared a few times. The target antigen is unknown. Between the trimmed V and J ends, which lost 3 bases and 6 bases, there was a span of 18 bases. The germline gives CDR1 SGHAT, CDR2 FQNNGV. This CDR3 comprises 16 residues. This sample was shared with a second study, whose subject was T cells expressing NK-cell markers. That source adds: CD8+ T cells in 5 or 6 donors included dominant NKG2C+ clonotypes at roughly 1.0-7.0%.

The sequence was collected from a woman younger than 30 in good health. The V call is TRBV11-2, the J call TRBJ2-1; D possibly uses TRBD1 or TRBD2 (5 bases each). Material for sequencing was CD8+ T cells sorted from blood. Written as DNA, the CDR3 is TGTGCCAGCAGCTTTAGGGGACCCCAATCCGGCAATGAGCAGTTCTTC. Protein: CASSFRGPQSGNEQFF.